The rows below give T cell receptor beta chains drawn from one sample of a study of blood T cell repertoires in COVID-19. Assay used: immunoSEQ multiplex PCR; TCRdb lists only in-frame clones, some missing. The sample lists about 290,000 clones, approximately 90% seen once, with about 4.6% in the top ten. The sample consisted of peripheral blood. The receptor source for this set is a man in his forties with acute or convalescent COVID-19. Each CDR3 is given with its conserved first and last residue. A D gene is named only where the DNA matches it firmly. Clone size is not always given. Where it is, it says once, few, many or a class for expanded clones.

V gene,clone size,CDR3 length,D gene,J gene,CDR3 protein,CDR3 DNA
TRBV6-2/TRBV6-3,once,15,TRBD2,TRBJ2-7,CASSERTSPSYEQYF,TGTGCCAGCAGCGAGCGGACTAGCCCCTCCTACGAGCAGTACTTC
TRBV10-3,-,16,TRBD2,TRBJ2-3,CAISRLAGESTDTQYF,TGTGCCATCAGTCGACTAGCGGGGGAGAGCACAGATACGCAGTATTTT
TRBV7-9,once,12,-,TRBJ1-1,CASRSFNTEAFF,TGTGCCAGCAGGTCCTTTAACACTGAAGCTTTCTTT
TRBV23-1,-,17,-,TRBJ1-3,CASSQEHYREPGNTIYF,TGCGCCAGCAGTCAAGAACACTACAGGGAGCCTGGAAACACCATATATTTT
TRBV7-8,few,19,-,TRBJ1-6,CASSQSPTARSSYNSPLHF,TGTGCCAGCAGCCAAAGCCCGACGGCAAGGAGCTCCTATAATTCACCCCTCCACTTT
TRBV6-5,-,14,-,TRBJ1-1,CASSYSDSQNEAFF,TGTGCCAGCAGTTACTCCGACAGTCAAAATGAAGCTTTCTTT
TRBV30,once,16,-,TRBJ1-4,CAWSVRQILFNEKLFF,TGTGCCTGGAGTGTACGACAGATTCTTTTTAATGAAAAACTGTTTTTT
TRBV2,-,12,-,TRBJ1-4,CASSEGNLELFF,TGTGCCAGCAGTGAAGGAAACTTGGAACTGTTTTTT
TRBV6-5,-,12,-,TRBJ1-2,CASTDRWEGYTF,TGTGCCAGCACCGACAGGTGGGAAGGCTACACCTTC
TRBV13,-,14,TRBD1,TRBJ2-3,CASSSGTGAHTQYF,TGTGCCAGCAGCTCCGGGACAGGCGCACATACGCAGTATTTT
TRBV5-1,-,15,-,TRBJ1-5,CASSSQAGSNQPQHF,TGCGCCAGCAGCTCACAGGCAGGAAGCAATCAGCCCCAGCATTTT
TRBV5-4,once,16,-,TRBJ2-5,CASSSTRDTLEETQYF,TGTGCCAGCAGCTCAACCCGGGACACGTTGGAAGAGACCCAGTACTTC
TRBV2,-,17,-,TRBJ1-4,CASSEGPLLSRGEKLFF,TGTGCCAGCAGTGAAGGCCCCCTACTCTCGAGAGGTGAAAAACTGTTTTTT
TRBV5-1,-,14,TRBD1,TRBJ1-1,CASSLEGTGTEAFF,TGCGCCAGCAGCTTGGAGGGGACAGGAACTGAAGCTTTCTTT
TRBV4-1,-,16,-,TRBJ2-1,CASSQESRQGYNEQFF,TGCGCCAGCAGCCAAGAATCCAGGCAGGGATACAATGAGCAGTTCTTC
TRBV19,-,15,TRBD1,TRBJ2-1,CASTEAGQGLNEQFF,TGTGCCAGTACCGAGGCGGGACAGGGGCTCAATGAGCAGTTCTTC
TRBV7-9,-,16,TRBD1,TRBJ2-7,CASSLSPGQGAGEQYF,TGTGCCAGCAGCTTATCGCCGGGACAGGGGGCAGGTGAGCAGTACTTC
TRBV3-1/TRBV3-2,-,16,TRBD2,TRBJ2-1,CASTPEGLAGFNEQFF,TGTGCCAGCACCCCCGAGGGACTAGCGGGCTTCAATGAGCAGTTCTTC
TRBV2,once,16,-,TRBJ2-3,CASMELGGGPVGAQYF,TGTGCCAGCATGGAATTGGGCGGGGGCCCCGTTGGGGCGCAGTATTTT
TRBV19,-,14,-,TRBJ1-4,CASSIQTAWSGLFF,TGTGCCAGTAGTATCCAGACAGCGTGGAGTGGGCTGTTTTTT
TRBV5-1,-,18,TRBD2,TRBJ2-7,CASSLAPSGGILVNEQYF,TGCGCCAGCAGCTTGGCCCCTAGCGGGGGGATTCTGGTGAACGAGCAGTACTTC
TRBV5-4,-,17,-,TRBJ2-6,CASSLGEGNSGANVLTF,TGTGCCAGCAGCTTGGGTGAGGGCAACTCTGGGGCCAACGTCCTGACTTTC
TRBV18,-,16,TRBD1,TRBJ1-4,CASSRARGPEPEKLFF,TGTGCCAGCTCACGAGCCAGGGGGCCTGAACCTGAAAAACTGTTTTTT
TRBV19,-,15,-,TRBJ1-4,CASSLPGTTNEKLFF,TGTGCCAGTAGTCTCCCGGGGACAACTAATGAAAAACTGTTTTTT
TRBV11-2,-,15,TRBD1,TRBJ2-3,CASSLDSRGSDTQYF,TGTGCCAGCAGCTTAGATTCCAGGGGGTCCGATACGCAGTATTTT
TRBV18,few,15,-,TRBJ2-6,CASSPPRAGANVLTF,TGTGCCAGCTCACCACCGCGGGCTGGGGCCAACGTCCTGACTTTC
TRBV18,-,13,-,TRBJ1-1,CASSPGRGTEAFF,TGTGCCAGCTCACCAGGGAGGGGCACTGAAGCTTTCTTT
TRBV30,-,13,-,TRBJ2-1,CAWQSDRDNEQFF,TGTGCCTGGCAATCGGACAGAGACAATGAGCAGTTCTTC
TRBV3-1/TRBV3-2,few,16,-,TRBJ2-3,CASSQAYLSSTDTQYF,TGTGCCAGCAGCCAAGCCTATCTTAGTAGCACAGATACGCAGTATTTT
TRBV4-1,-,17,-,TRBJ2-2,CASSHPPEDLRTGELFF,TGCGCCAGCAGCCATCCCCCGGAGGATTTGCGGACCGGGGAGCTGTTTTTT
TRBV12-5,-,18,-,TRBJ2-1,CASGGGVVTPSSYNEQFF,TGTGCTAGTGGTGGCGGCGTGGTGACTCCGAGCTCCTACAATGAGCAGTTCTTC
TRBV5-5,-,12,-,TRBJ2-7,CASSSPVYEQYF,TGTGCCAGCAGCTCTCCGGTCTACGAGCAGTACTTC
TRBV7-2,-,15,TRBD2,TRBJ2-7,CASSYPGLVRGEQYF,TGTGCCAGCAGCTATCCTGGACTAGTGAGAGGCGAGCAGTACTTC
TRBV9,-,17,TRBD1,TRBJ1-1,CASSGGQGSVRGTEAFF,TGTGCCAGCAGCGGAGGACAGGGGTCAGTGCGGGGCACTGAAGCTTTCTTT
TRBV11-3,-,15,TRBD1,TRBJ2-3,CASSSGQGVTDTQYF,TGTGCCAGCAGCTCCGGACAGGGGGTCACAGATACGCAGTATTTT
TRBV4-1,-,14,TRBD1,TRBJ2-1,CASSPGQNYNEQFF,TGCGCCAGCAGCCCGGGACAGAACTACAATGAGCAGTTCTTC
TRBV5-1,-,13,-,TRBJ1-1,CASSLSSNTEAFF,TGCGCCAGCAGCTTGTCGTCGAACACTGAAGCTTTCTTT
TRBV5-1,-,13,TRBD1,TRBJ2-1,CASSWGQGAEQFF,TGCGCCAGCAGCTGGGGACAGGGGGCCGAGCAGTTCTTC
TRBV18,once,14,-,TRBJ1-3,CASSPGTTGNTIYF,TGTGCCAGCTCACCAGGGACAACTGGAAACACCATATATTTT
TRBV23-1,-,14,TRBD2,TRBJ2-7,CASSHPSGAYEQYF,TGCGCCAGCAGTCATCCTAGCGGGGCTTACGAGCAGTACTTC
TRBV6-5,-,12,-,TRBJ1-5,CAIGTPAGAQHF,TGTGCCATCGGGACGCCCGCGGGGGCCCAGCATTTT
TRBV6-5,-,15,-,TRBJ2-2,CASSYLGGDTGELFF,TGTGCCAGCAGTTACTTGGGGGGTGACACCGGGGAGCTGTTTTTT
TRBV28,-,18,TRBD1,TRBJ1-5,CASRGQGAKGVRNQPQHF,TGTGCCAGCAGAGGACAGGGGGCGAAGGGGGTACGCAATCAGCCCCAGCATTTT
TRBV29-1,-,13,-,TRBJ2-3,CSVGGGATDTQYF,TGCAGCGTTGGAGGGGGGGCCACAGATACGCAGTATTTT
TRBV7-2,-,15,-,TRBJ2-7,CASSLMWTKDGEQYF,TGTGCCAGCAGCTTAATGTGGACTAAGGATGGAGAGCAGTACTTC
TRBV12-3/TRBV12-4,few,13,-,TRBJ1-6,CASSTTSDTPLHF,TGTGCCAGCAGTACGACTTCGGATACACCCCTCCACTTT
TRBV5-6,-,15,-,TRBJ1-6,CASSLGIGANSPLHF,TGTGCCAGCAGCTTGGGTATAGGGGCCAATTCACCCCTCCACTTT